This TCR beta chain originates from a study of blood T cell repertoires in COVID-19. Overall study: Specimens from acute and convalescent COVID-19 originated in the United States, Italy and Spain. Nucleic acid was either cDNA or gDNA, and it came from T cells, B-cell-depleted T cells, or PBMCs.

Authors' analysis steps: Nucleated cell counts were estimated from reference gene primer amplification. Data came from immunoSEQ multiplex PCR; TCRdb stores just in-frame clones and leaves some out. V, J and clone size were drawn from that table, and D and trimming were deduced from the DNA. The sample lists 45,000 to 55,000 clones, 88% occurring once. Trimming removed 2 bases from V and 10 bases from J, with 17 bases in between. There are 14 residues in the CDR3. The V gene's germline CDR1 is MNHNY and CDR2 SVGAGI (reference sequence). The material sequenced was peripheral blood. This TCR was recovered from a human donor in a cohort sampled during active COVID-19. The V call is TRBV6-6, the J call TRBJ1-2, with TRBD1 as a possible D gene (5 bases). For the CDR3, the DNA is TGTGCCAGCAGTTACGAAAATACAGGAAGAGTCTACACCTTC. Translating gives CASSYENTGRVYTF.